The 8 T cell receptor beta chains given below trace back to one sample, sequenced in a study of CD8+CD57+ T cells in acquired aplastic anemia. Genomic DNA provided the template from which TCR beta VDJ and CDR3 profiles were obtained. TCRdb called the reads again in MiXCR, with one record for every CDR3 protein. The table records 95,000 to 120,000 distinct CDR3 sequences, less than 65% of them present only once. The sequencing sample was made of sorted CD4+, CD8+, or CD8+CD57+ T cells (not recorded which) from PBMCs. These receptors all stem from a human donor in good health, serving as a control.

The chain is built from TRBV11-1 and TRBJ2-1; no clear D. CDR3 length: 15 amino acids. CDR1 and CDR2 from the germline V gene are SGHAT and FQDESV (reference sequence). Trimming took off 4 bases at V and 2 bases at J, with 12 bases between the two ends. CDR3 residues: CASSSMDGAYNEQFF. The CDR3 DNA reads as TGTGCCAGCAGCTCCATGGACGGAGCCTACAATGAGCAGTTCTTC. Filled out from reference TRBV11-1 and TRBJ2-1, the complete variable domain reads EAEVAQSPRYKITEKSQAVAFWCDPISGHATLYWYRQILGQGPELLVQFQDESVVDDSQLPKDRFSAERLKGVDSTLKIQPAELGDSAMYLCASSSMDGAYNEQFFGPGTRLTVL.

This clonotype was seen ten or more times. The CDR3 is CASSQRETSGGGNEQFF. The CDR3, as DNA: TGCGCCAGCAGCCAGCGGGAGACTAGCGGGGGTGGGAATGAGCAGTTCTTC. The V and J genes are TRBV4-1 and TRBJ2-1; 12 bases align to TRBD2. With V trimmed by 3 bases and J by 7 bases, 10 bases remained unmatched. The CDR3 loop spans 17 amino acids. Germline values: CDR1 MGHRA, CDR2 YSYEKL.

Ten or more counts support this clonotype. The rearrangement uses TRBV5-4 and TRBJ1-6, with D possibly matching TRBD1 (5 bases). Germline assignment: CDR1 SGHNT and CDR2 YYREEE (reference sequence). V lost 3 bases and J lost 9, with 19 bases in between. The CDR3 sequence is 16 residues long. CDR3 residues: CASSSRVGGPGSPLHF. The CDR3 DNA reads as TGTGCCAGCAGCTCCCGAGTGGGGGGACCGGGTTCACCCCTCCACTTT. The whole variable domain, filled in from reference TRBV5-4 and TRBJ1-6, reads ETGVTQSPTHLIKTRGQQVTLRCSSQSGHNTVSWYQQALGQGPQFIFQYYREEENGRGNFPPRFSGLQFPNYSSELNVNALELDDSALYLCASSSRVGGPGSPLHFGNGTRLTVT.

The rearrangement uses TRBV19 and TRBJ1-2; a weak D match, TRBD1 (6 bases). Germline V CDR1 and CDR2: LNHDA, SQIVND (reference sequence). The CDR3 is 12 amino acids. Between the trimmed V and J ends, which lost 7 bases and 3 bases, there was a span of 9 bases. This CDR3 is CASKRQDYGYTF. The CDR3 DNA sequence: TGTGCCAGTAAACGACAGGACTATGGCTACACCTTC.

This clonotype was picked up many times. The V call is TRBV9, the J call TRBJ2-3; the D is unclear. The CDR3 sequence is 14 residues long. CDR1 is SGDLS and CDR2 is YYNGEE in the germline V gene. V was cut by 4 bases and J by 4 bases, with 13 bases left in between. DNA for the CDR3: TGTGCCAGCAGCTTGAGTGGTGAGGCAGATACGCAGTATTTT. Residues: CASSLSGEADTQYF.

This clonotype has a count of ten or more. The chain combines TRBV6-5 with TRBJ2-7, with D perhaps TRBD2 (6 bases). Trimming pared 0 bases from V and 6 bases from J, leaving 9 bases between. CDR1 is MNHEY and CDR2 is SVGAGI in the germline V gene. CDR3 length: 13 residues. DNA of the CDR3: TGTGCCAGCAGTTACTCGGGGGGTGGCGAGCAGTACTTC. Protein sequence: CASSYSGGGEQYF.

V usage is TRBV11-3 and J usage is TRBJ2-7; 11 bases map to TRBD2. The ends lost 5 bases at V and 12 bases at J; junction bases unmatched: 9. The germline CDR1 and CDR2 sequences are SGHNT and YENEEA. This CDR3 is 13 amino acids long. CDR3 residues: CASSDRTSGFLYF. CDR3 nucleotide sequence: TGTGCCAGCAGCGATCGGACTAGCGGGTTCCTGTACTTC. Full variable domain (remainder filled in from reference TRBV11-3 and TRBJ2-7): EAGVVQSPRYKIIEKKQPVAFWCNPISGHNTLYWYLQNLGQGPELLIRYENEEAVDDSQLPKDRFSAERLKGVDSTLKIQPAELGDSAVYLCASSDRTSGFLYFGPGTRLTVT.

This clonotype has ten or more counts. The chain recombines TRBV5-8 with TRBJ2-7; D is undetermined. CDR3 size: 11 residues. CDR1 is SGHTS and CDR2 is YDEGEE in the germline V gene. Trimming left V 3 bases short and J 2 bases short, with 3 bases between. The DNA of the CDR3 is TGTGCCAGCAGCTCCCCCTACGAGCAGTACTTC. This codes for CASSSPYEQYF.